This TCR beta chain was sequenced during a study of PD-1 blockade in classical Hodgkin lymphoma. The CDR3 spans 14 residues. Germline V gives CDR1 SQVTM, CDR2 ANQGSEA. Every patient had relapsed following autologous stem cell transplantation, and cohorts differed in brentuximab vedotin exposure. The assay was immunoSEQ multiplex PCR, and TCRdb's table has in-frame clones only and misses some. The sample holds approximately 80,000 clones, approximately 88% seen once. The specimen was peripheral blood mononuclear cells (PBMCs), collected at baseline. The chain combines TRBV29-1 with TRBJ2-7, with 9 bases that match TRBD2. With the DNA end fitting TRBJ2-5 better, the J assignment may be wrong. The sequence was obtained from a human donor with classical Hodgkin lymphoma. The CDR3 bases are TGCAGCGTTTTGCGGGAGGGCCGCGGGGAGACCCAGTACTTC. Encoded protein: CSVLREGRGETQYF.